This T cell receptor beta chain was captured in a study of OX40 agonist ivuxolimab in advanced cancers. The V gene's germline CDR1 is SGHAT and CDR2 FQNNGV. The V segment lost 7 bases and the J segment 1 base; nucleotides outside the gene matches: 4. The CDR3 has 14 amino acids. Repertoires were generated with immunoSEQ multiplex PCR, while TCRdb's copy carries only in-frame clones and drops some. The sample lists roughly 79,000 clones; about 89% were seen once. The source material was CD4+ or CD8+ T cells sorted from blood, sampled in a trial of the OX40 agonist ivuxolimab. This receptor was obtained from an adult with an advanced solid tumor such as melanoma, head and neck, liver or kidney cancer. The chain combines TRBV11-2 with TRBJ2-7, with TRBD1 matching 10 bases. The CDR3 is CASTRGQGSYEQYF. The CDR3 DNA sequence: TGTGCCAGCACCAGGGGACAGGGGTCCTACGAGCAGTACTTC.